What follows are 32 T cell receptor beta chains derived from one specimen sequenced in a study of T cell repertoires in cytomegalovirus infection (dated by TCRdb to between 2019 and 2020). Antigens for these TCRs are unknown. The sample's treatment or condition label, decoded: in vitro stimulation with specific CMV peptide epitopes to enrich CMV-specific T cells. Sequencing relied on an Illumina HiSeq 1500. Using fastp trimming at Q25 and MiXCR clonotype assembly, TCRdb reanalyzed the public sequencing data and kept in-frame beta chains. Rows with a matching CDR3 protein are joined into one entry that keeps the most common DNA and genes. The sample has nearly 700,000 distinct CDR3 sequences on record, around 35% of them singletons. Around a sixth of the sample goes to the ten largest clones. The source was cultured PBMCs, collected from culture after CMV antigen stimulation. These receptors were taken from a human donor in good health (CMV status not recorded). Some clones in this sample may be carry-over from other donors' samples.

The gene calls are TRBV20-1 and TRBJ1-5; unclear D gene. V was clipped by 0 bases and J by 3 bases, with 6 bases between them. The V gene's germline CDR1 is DFQATT and CDR2 SNEGSKA (reference sequence). The CDR3 runs 13 residues. CDR3 DNA: TGCAGTGCTAGAGACAGATTCAATCAGCCCCAGCATTTT. Translated: CSARDRFNQPQHF.

This clonotype has a handful of counts. This CDR3 is CASSQGQGAFQETQYF. CDR3 bases: TGCGCCAGCAGCCAAGGACAGGGGGCTTTCCAAGAGACCCAGTACTTC. The genes are TRBV4-3 and TRBJ2-5; 10 bases fit TRBD1. Germline CDR1 and CDR2: LGHNA and YSLEER. Trimming at V came to 1 base and at J to 1 base, leaving 3 bases not matched to a gene. There are 16 residues in the CDR3.

This clonotype came up many times. V usage is TRBV7-2 and J usage is TRBJ2-1, with 8 bases matching TRBD2. The germline CDR1 and CDR2 sequences are SGHTA and FQGNSA. This CDR3 has 16 residues. V was clipped by 2 bases and J by 0 bases; unmatched bases: 3. CDR3 region: CASSLSGTSSYNEQFF. The DNA for the CDR3 is TGTGCCAGCAGCTTATCCGGGACTAGCTCCTACAATGAGCAGTTCTTC.

The chain has TRBV27 and TRBJ2-7; 9 bases map to TRBD1. The V gene end was trimmed by 5 bases and the J gene end by 7 bases; junction bases not matched to a gene: 15. The length of the CDR3 is 16 residues. CDR1 MNHEY and CDR2 SMNVEV come from the germline V gene (reference sequence). The CDR3 spells CASSPPVDRGPREQYF. DNA of the CDR3: TGTGCCAGCAGTCCGCCCGTGGACAGGGGCCCACGGGAGCAGTACTTC.

This clonotype was observed a handful of times. This chain joins TRBV5-6 and TRBJ2-7; D unclear. The CDR3 is 15 amino acids. V dropped 1 base and J dropped 6 bases, with 17 bases sitting between them. CDR1 is SGHDT and CDR2 is YYEEEE in the germline V gene. The CDR3 DNA sequence: TGTGCCAGCAGCTTGTTGGGTAAGGCACAACGCGAGCAGTACTTC. As protein: CASSLLGKAQREQYF.

The chain is built from TRBV4-1 and TRBJ2-1, with 10 bases lining up with TRBD2. The germline gives CDR1 MGHRA, CDR2 YSYEKL. The CDR3 sequence is 17 residues long. After removal of 3 bases from V and 6 bases from J, the junction contained 11 bases not matched to a gene. The CDR3 loop is CASSQTMVASGSNEQFF. The CDR3 DNA reads as TGCGCCAGCAGCCAGACAATGGTGGCTAGCGGGAGCAATGAGCAGTTCTTC.

CDR3 residues: CASSYSQTSGYSYNEQFF. The CDR3 DNA sequence: TGTGCCAGCAGTTACTCGCAGACTAGCGGTTACTCCTACAATGAGCAGTTCTTC. The V gene is TRBV6-5, the J gene TRBJ2-1; 9 bases match TRBD2. V was pared by 0 bases and J by 0 bases, with 6 bases of the junction left unmatched. Germline V gene lookup returns CDR1 MNHEY and CDR2 SVGAGI. This CDR3 spans 18 amino acids.

V and J are TRBV12-3 or TRBV12-4 and TRBJ2-7, with a tentative D call TRBD1 (6 bases). The CDR3 length is 11 residues. Trimming removed 3 bases at V and 9 bases at J, with 9 bases between. Written as DNA, the CDR3 is TGTGCCAGCAGTTTTGGGACATCGCAGTACTTC. Amino acid sequence: CASSFGTSQYF.

V usage is TRBV20-1 and J usage is TRBJ2-7, with D hard to call. Germline assignment: CDR1 DFQATT and CDR2 SNEGSKA (reference sequence). Trimming removed 3 bases at V and 2 bases at J, with 5 bases between. The CDR3 runs to 11 residues. The CDR3 nucleotides read TGCAGTGCTAGTAGGACCTACGAGCAGTACTTC. It codes for CSASRTYEQYF.

This chain connects TRBV6-6 to TRBJ1-1; D uncertain. The germline V and J ends were trimmed by 6 bases and 10 bases, with 18 bases remaining between them. This CDR3 is 13 amino acids long. In germline, CDR1 is MNHNY, CDR2 SVGAGI (reference sequence). CDR3 in amino acids: CASSYQEEIGAFF. The CDR3 DNA sequence: TGTGCCAGCAGCTACCAAGAGGAAATTGGAGCTTTCTTT.

The CDR3 is CASSADSHTEAFF. The CDR3 DNA sequence: TGTGCCAGCAGCGCGGACAGCCACACTGAAGCTTTCTTT. The genes are TRBV6-1 and TRBJ1-1; D is possibly TRBD1 (6 bases). Trimming took off 6 bases at V and 3 bases at J, with 11 bases between the two ends. Germline loops: CDR1 MNHNS, CDR2 SASEGT. CDR3 length: 13 amino acids.

This clonotype was picked up one time. The chain is built from TRBV12-3 or TRBV12-4 and TRBJ1-2; the D gene is possibly TRBD1 (5 bases). V was cut by 0 bases and J by 8 bases, with 10 bases left in between. This CDR3 is built from 13 residues. The CDR3 nucleotides read TGTGCCAGCAGTTTAGCTTTGGGGCACGGCTACACCTTC. Its translation: CASSLALGHGYTF.

The CDR3 region is CASSLVTGTYGYTF. Here the CDR3 DNA reads TGTGCCAGCAGCTTAGTCACAGGGACTTATGGCTACACCTTC. The chain couples TRBV11-2 to TRBJ1-2, with D possibly matching TRBD1 (6 bases). Trimming shortened V by 1 base and J by 5 bases, and 11 bases separated the two germline ends. Germline V gene sequence: CDR1 SGHAT, CDR2 FQNNGV. CDR3 length equals 14 residues.

The rearrangement links TRBV2 to TRBJ2-5, with 9 bases matching TRBD1. CDR1 is SNHLY and CDR2 is FYNNEI in the germline V gene. Trimming at V came to 8 bases and at J to 2 bases, leaving 6 bases not matched to a gene. This CDR3 is built from 14 residues. This chain's CDR3 is CASQGTGNQETQYF. In DNA, the CDR3 is TGTGCCAGCCAAGGGACAGGGAATCAAGAGACCCAGTACTTC.

This chain connects TRBV7-8 to TRBJ2-4; 8 bases match TRBD1. Germline V CDR1 and CDR2: SGHVS, FQNEAQ. This CDR3 comprises 20 residues. The V segment lost 3 bases and the J segment 0 bases; nucleotides outside the gene matches: 16. The CDR3 sequence is CASSFVSGGVGNPAKNIQYF. The CDR3 DNA reads as TGTGCCAGCAGCTTCGTGTCAGGGGGCGTAGGGAATCCAGCCAAAAACATTCAGTACTTC. Together with reference TRBV7-8 and TRBJ2-4, the CDR3 gives the full variable domain: GAGVSQSPRYKVAKRGQDVALRCDPISGHVSLFWYQQALGQGPEFLTYFQNEAQLDKSGLPSDRFFAERPEGSVSTLKIQRTQQEDSAVYLCASSFVSGGVGNPAKNIQYFGAGTRLSVL.

The V and J genes are TRBV12-3 or TRBV12-4 and TRBJ2-5; possibly TRBD1 for D (6 bases). The CDR3 totals 16 residues. Between the trimmed V and J ends, which lost 5 bases and 7 bases, there was a span of 23 bases. The CDR3 spells CASSPPGTSRLRTQYF. The CDR3 DNA reads as TGTGCCAGCAGTCCCCCCGGGACAAGTCGGTTGCGGACCCAGTACTTC.

This clonotype has a handful of counts. This chain connects TRBV6-6 to TRBJ2-3; the D is unclear. Germline assignment: CDR1 MNHNY and CDR2 SVGAGI (reference sequence). The CDR3 extends over 11 amino acids. Trimming removed 7 bases from V and 6 bases from J, with 8 bases in between. CDR3 nucleotide sequence: TGTGCCAGCATCCTGGATGATACGCAGTATTTT. Protein product: CASILDDTQYF.

In its sample, this clonotype was seen a few times. V usage is TRBV7-6 and J usage is TRBJ1-1, with 7 bases aligning to TRBD1. Germline V lookup: CDR1 SGHVS, CDR2 FNYEAQ. Losses at the gene ends were 5 bases for V and 3 bases for J; bases not matched to a gene: 6. The CDR3 extends over 14 amino acids. In DNA form, the CDR3 reads TGTGCCAGCAGCCCCCAAGGACAGGACACTGAAGCTTTCTTT. Translating it yields CASSPQGQDTEAFF.

The chain has TRBV7-2 and TRBJ2-1; TRBD1 matches at 7 bases. This CDR3 is built from 16 residues. Germline loops: CDR1 SGHTA, CDR2 FQGNSA. The V and J ends lost 5 bases and 0 bases, in that order; junction bases with no gene match: 7. CDR3 DNA sequence: TGTGCCAGCAGCCGACAGGGCCGGAGCTCCTACAATGAGCAGTTCTTC. Residues: CASSRQGRSSYNEQFF.

The rearrangement joins TRBV4-1 to TRBJ2-3; TRBD1 or TRBD2 may be the D gene (5 bases each). The CDR3 has 16 amino acids. With 8 bases removed from V and 2 bases from J, the gap between germline ends came to 20 bases. Germline-derived CDR1 and CDR2 are MGHRA and YSYEKL. The CDR3 DNA reads TGCGCCAGCCACCCGGGACCCAAGAGGGCCACAGATACGCAGTATTTT. Translation gives CASHPGPKRATDTQYF.

The rearrangement uses TRBV4-3 and TRBJ1-1; D is perhaps TRBD1 (5 bases). The CDR3 runs 15 residues. Deletions cut 3 bases from V and 3 bases from J, with 14 bases between. Germline CDR1 LGHNA, CDR2 YSLEER. The CDR3 DNA follows: TGCGCCAGCAGCCAGTACGGGACGGTAGACACTGAAGCTTTCTTT. Protein: CASSQYGTVDTEAFF.

The CDR3 is CASYFQGERTGELFF. For the CDR3, the DNA is TGTGCCAGCTACTTCCAGGGGGAGCGCACCGGGGAGCTGTTTTTT. The chain has TRBV28 and TRBJ2-2; 7 bases agree with TRBD1. V gave up 8 bases and J gave up 4 bases; unmatched junction bases: 10. The CDR3 spans 15 residues. Germline CDR1 MDHEN, CDR2 SYDVKM.

The rearrangement uses TRBV7-6 and TRBJ1-4, with D possibly TRBD1 on 5 matching bases. V lost 5 bases to trimming and J lost 4 bases, with 11 bases between them. The CDR3 covers 14 residues. The germline V gene encodes CDR1 SGHVS and CDR2 FNYEAQ. As DNA, the CDR3 is TGTGCCAGCAGCCGGGGGATGGGTAATGAAAAACTGTTTTTT. This translates into CASSRGMGNEKLFF.

This clonotype has more than one count but fewer than ten. This sequence joins TRBV12-3 or TRBV12-4 and TRBJ1-6; no clear D gene. Trimming shortened V by 3 bases and J by 10 bases, and 13 bases separated the two germline ends. The CDR3 consists of 14 residues. The CDR3 DNA follows: TGTGCCAGCAGTTTTGTAGGCATGGGGTCACCCCTCCACTTT. It yields the protein CASSFVGMGSPLHF.

The chain joins TRBV6-6 to TRBJ1-1, with D perhaps matching TRBD1 (5 bases). Per the germline V gene, CDR1 is MNHNY and CDR2 is SVGAGI (reference sequence). Trimming cost V 2 bases and J 6 bases, with 10 bases left between them. The CDR3 covers 13 residues. In DNA, the CDR3 is TGTGCCAGCAGTTACCAGGGAGGGGCTGAAGCTTTCTTT. Its protein product is CASSYQGGAEAFF.

This chain joins TRBV2 and TRBJ2-1; 10 nucleotides line up with TRBD2. The CDR3 length is 15 residues. CDR1 is SNHLY, CDR2 FYNNEI, per germline. Trimming cost V 2 bases and J 4 bases; bases outside gene matches: 2. Here the CDR3 reads CASSELAGEYNEQFF. CDR3 sequence (DNA): TGTGCCAGCAGTGAACTAGCGGGGGAATACAATGAGCAGTTCTTC. Variable domain in full (rest from reference TRBV2 and TRBJ2-1): EPEVTQTPSHQVTQMGQEVILRCVPISNHLYFYWYRQILGQKVEFLVSFYNNEISEKSEIFDDQFSVERPDGSNFTLKIRSTKLEDSAMYFCASSELAGEYNEQFFGPGTRLTVL.

This clonotype was counted a few times. V gene TRBV15 combines with J gene TRBJ1-4, with 7 bases identical to TRBD1. The CDR3 loop spans 15 amino acids. Losses at the gene ends were 1 base for V and 1 base for J; bases not matched to a gene: 0. CDR1 is LNHNV, CDR2 YYDKDF, per germline (reference sequence). For the CDR3, the DNA is TGTGCCACCAGCAGAGGACAGGGAACTAATGAAAAACTGTTTTTT. Translating it yields CATSRGQGTNEKLFF.

The chain uses TRBV27 and TRBJ2-1; TRBD2 is a possible D gene (6 bases). Germline CDR1 MNHEY, CDR2 SMNVEV (reference sequence). V was trimmed by 7 bases and J by 0 bases, leaving 13 bases between them. This CDR3 is built from 15 residues. The CDR3 loop is CASTAGTYSYNEQFF. CDR3 in DNA: TGTGCCAGCACCGCAGGGACTTACTCCTACAATGAGCAGTTCTTC.

V is TRBV6-8 and J is TRBJ2-7, with 11 positions matching TRBD2. CDR1 and CDR2 from the germline V gene are MNHGY and SAAAGT. There are 15 residues in the CDR3. Trimming took 7 bases from V and 2 from J; bases not matched to a gene: 7. The CDR3 region is CASKFTSGGPYEQYF. CDR3 DNA: TGTGCCAGCAAATTCACTAGCGGGGGACCCTACGAGCAGTACTTC.

This clonotype was seen only a few times. The genes are TRBV7-6 and TRBJ2-3; D call uncertain. The CDR3 totals 15 residues. Germline V gene sequence: CDR1 SGHVS, CDR2 FNYEAQ. V lost 4 bases and J lost 3, with 14 bases in between. The CDR3 here is CASSWPGPRTDTQYF. CDR3 nucleotides: TGTGCCAGCAGCTGGCCGGGCCCAAGAACAGATACGCAGTATTTT. Supplemented by reference TRBV7-6 and TRBJ2-3, the full variable domain reads GAGVSQSPRYKVTKRGQDVALRCDPISGHVSLYWYRQALGQGPEFLTYFNYEAQQDKSGLPNDRFSAERPEGSISTLTIQRTEQRDSAMYRCASSWPGPRTDTQYFGPGTRLTVL.

A few counts support this clonotype. Because the CDR3 is missing its conserved closing phenylalanine or tryptophan, this is likely a read error. The DNA is left out, because the CDR3 cannot be placed on it with certainty; the CDR3 is given as TCRdb lists it. The V gene is TRBV7-8, the J gene TRBJ2-1; the table's D gene call, TRBD2, was not cross checked with the DNA. The CDR3 extends over 10 residues, inclusive of both ends. CDR1 is SGHVS, CDR2 FQNEAQ, per germline. CDR3 loop: CASHNELLPV.

V usage is TRBV18 and J usage is TRBJ1-1, with D possibly TRBD1 on 5 matching bases. The CDR3 has 16 residues. Trimming removed 5 bases from V and 1 base from J, with 17 bases in between. The V gene's germline CDR1 is KGHSH and CDR2 LQKENI. The CDR3 reads CASSTASGRQNTEAFF. CDR3 DNA sequence: TGTGCCAGCTCAACCGCCTCGGGACGGCAGAACACTGAAGCTTTCTTT. The full variable domain, with the rest looked up from reference TRBV18 and TRBJ1-1, is NAGVMQNPRHLVRRRGQEARLRCSPMKGHSHVYWYRQLPEEGLKFMVYLQKENIIDESGMPKERFSAEFPKEGPSILRIQQVVRGDSAAYFCASSTASGRQNTEAFFGQGTRLTVV.